The 22 T cell receptor beta chains listed next were all sequenced from one sample in a study of blood T cell repertoires in COVID-19. Profiled with immunoSEQ multiplex PCR; TCRdb holds only in-frame clones, not every one. The profile shows 90,000 to 100,000 clones, less than 75% of them singletons. The sequencing input was peripheral blood. These receptors all stem from a woman aged 55-69 years in a cohort sampled during active or convalescent COVID-19.

Notes on this clone: A read error may produce the germline difference seen at one junction end. The chain links TRBV30 to TRBJ1-6, with 9 positions matching TRBD1. Germline assignment: CDR1 GTSNPN and CDR2 SVGIG (reference sequence). The CDR3 loop spans 11 amino acids. CDR3 residues: CAWSVLGQGNF. DNA for the CDR3: TGTGCCTGGAGTGTACTGGGACAGGGTAACTTT.

This clone is large by share. This sequence joins TRBV2 and TRBJ1-3; D gene ambiguous. Germline V CDR1 and CDR2: SNHLY, FYNNEI. The CDR3 covers 14 residues. Trimming left V 6 bases short and J 4 bases short, with 13 bases between. CDR3 sequence reads: CASSLDYSGNTIYF. The DNA for the CDR3 is TGTGCCAGCAGCCTCGACTACAGCGGAAACACCATATATTTT. Drawing the rest from reference TRBV2 and TRBJ1-3, the complete variable domain is EPEVTQTPSHQVTQMGQEVILRCVPISNHLYFYWYRQILGQKVEFLVSFYNNEISEKSEIFDDQFSVERPDGSNFTLKIRSTKLEDSAMYFCASSLDYSGNTIYFGEGSWLTVV.

This chain joins TRBV7-3 and TRBJ2-5; possible D gene TRBD2, 6 bases. CDR3 length: 13 residues. The germline gives CDR1 SGHTA, CDR2 FQGTGA. Trimming took off 5 bases at V and 5 bases at J, with 12 bases between the two ends. The DNA of the CDR3 is TGTGCCAGCAGCAAACTAGCCTCGGAGACCCAGTACTTC. It yields the protein CASSKLASETQYF.

V gene TRBV19 combines with J gene TRBJ2-1; 7 bases are a match to TRBD1. The CDR3 runs 16 residues. Germline values: CDR1 LNHDA, CDR2 SQIVND (reference sequence). Trimming took 6 bases from V and 7 from J; bases not matched to a gene: 15. CDR3: CASRPGQPGSKNEQFF. CDR3 in DNA: TGTGCCAGTAGGCCGGGACAGCCGGGGTCCAAGAATGAGCAGTTCTTC.

The DNA for the CDR3 is TGTGCCAGCAGTTTGCGGGGAGATACGCAGTATTTT. This codes for CASSLRGDTQYF. This chain uses TRBV27 with TRBJ2-3, with a possible D match to TRBD2 (6 bases). Per germline, CDR1 MNHEY and CDR2 SMNVEV (reference sequence). V lost 3 bases, J lost 5 bases, and 6 bases lay in between. The CDR3 is 12 amino acids.

The CDR3 DNA is TGTGCCAGCAATTTTAGGGGTGACACTGAAGCTTTCTTT. Its translation is CASNFRGDTEAFF. V gene TRBV3-1 (or the pseudogene TRBV3-2) combines with J gene TRBJ1-1; a weak D match, TRBD1 (5 bases). V lost 7 bases to trimming and J lost 3 bases, with 12 bases between them. CDR3 length: 13 amino acids. Germline V gene lookup returns CDR1 LGHDT and CDR2 YNNKEL (reference sequence).

As regards this clone: Other DNA sequences of this sample code for an identical CDR3. This chain uses TRBV3-1 (or the pseudogene TRBV3-2) with TRBJ2-5; TRBD2 matches 9 bases. Trimming took 3 bases from V and 5 from J; bases not matched to a gene: 4. CDR3 length equals 14 residues. Looked up from germline, CDR1 is LGHDT and CDR2 is YNNKEL (reference sequence). Here the CDR3 DNA reads TGTGCCAGCAGCCAGCGGGGGGGATTGGAGACCCAGTACTTC. Protein: CASSQRGGLETQYF.

The rearrangement uses TRBV5-1 and TRBJ2-4; maybe TRBD2 (6 bases). The V end lost 0 bases, the J end lost 7 bases, and 14 bases lay between the germline ends. The V gene's germline CDR1 is SGHRS and CDR2 YFSETQ. The CDR3 has 15 residues. The chain's CDR3 is CASSLGQVGGNIQYF. CDR3 sequence (DNA): TGCGCCAGCAGCTTGGGCCAGGTTGGGGGGAACATTCAGTACTTC.

The V gene is TRBV4-3, the J gene TRBJ2-5; D is possibly TRBD2 (5 bases). Trimming removed 4 bases at V and 4 bases at J, with 13 bases between. The CDR3 sequence is 14 residues long. Per the germline V gene, CDR1 is LGHNA and CDR2 is YSLEER. In DNA, the CDR3 is TGCGCCAGCAGCCGCGTGGGGAGCGGAGAGACCCAGTACTTC. This translates into CASSRVGSGETQYF.

The genes are TRBV7-3 and TRBJ2-3; tentatively, D is TRBD1 (5 bases). Between the trimmed V and J ends, which lost 3 bases and 6 bases, there was a span of 19 bases. CDR1 is SGHTA, CDR2 FQGTGA, per germline. This CDR3 has 16 residues. The CDR3 here is CASSLRSPGHTDTQYF. The CDR3 DNA reads TGTGCCAGCAGCTTGCGTAGCCCTGGACACACGGATACGCAGTATTTT.

This sequence joins TRBV6-6 and TRBJ1-1; possible D gene TRBD1, 6 bases. CDR1 is MNHNY and CDR2 is SVGAGI in the germline V gene (reference sequence). The CDR3 extends over 11 amino acids. Between the trimmed V and J ends, which lost 6 bases and 6 bases, there was a span of 8 bases. CDR3 amino acids: CASSTGPEAFF. In DNA form, the CDR3 reads TGTGCCAGCAGCACAGGGCCTGAAGCTTTCTTT.

The rearrangement uses TRBV10-3 and TRBJ1-2, with TRBD1 identical over 9 bases. The CDR3 runs 16 residues. V dropped 6 bases and J dropped 8; count of bases not matched to a gene: 16. Germline CDR1 is ENHRY and CDR2 is SYGVKD. CDR3 nucleotide sequence: TGTGCCATCAGAAATACCCGGGACAGGGAGTTCGGAGGCTACACCTTC. Translating it yields CAIRNTRDREFGGYTF.

The chain couples TRBV29-1 to TRBJ2-3, with 9 bases aligning to TRBD1. This CDR3 comprises 16 residues. V shed 4 bases and J 0 bases; nucleotides not matched to a gene: 8. Germline CDR1 reads SQVTM; CDR2 reads ANQGSEA. The CDR3 bases are TGCAGCGTTGTGGGGACAGGGAAGATAAGCACAGATACGCAGTATTTT. This translates into CSVVGTGKISTDTQYF.

This rearrangement joins TRBV9 to TRBJ1-2; possible D gene TRBD1, 5 bases. CDR1 and CDR2 from the germline V gene are SGDLS and YYNGEE. V lost 4 bases, J lost 11 bases, and 18 bases lay in between. The CDR3 extends over 13 amino acids. The CDR3 DNA sequence: TGTGCCAGCAGCACCAGGGTCAGGGTGTGTTACACCTTC. Translating gives CASSTRVRVCYTF. The full variable domain, completed using reference TRBV9 and TRBJ1-2, is DSGVTQTPKHLITATGQRVTLRCSPRSGDLSVYWYQQSLDQGLQFLIQYYNGEERAKGNILERFSAQQFPDLHSELNLSSLELGDSALYFCASSTRVRVCYTFGSGTRLTVV.

J is TRBJ1-4 and V is TRBV4-1; D gene unclear. The CDR3 length is 14 residues. Per the germline V gene, CDR1 is MGHRA and CDR2 is YSYEKL. Deletions cut 4 bases from V and 2 bases from J, with 8 bases between. The CDR3 DNA follows: TGCGCCAGCAGCCCCTTCGAGACTAATGAAAAACTGTTTTTT. Encoded protein: CASSPFETNEKLFF.

This chain connects TRBV14 to TRBJ1-1; 7 bases align to TRBD1. The length of the CDR3 is 15 residues. The germline V gene encodes CDR1 SGHDN and CDR2 FVKESK. With V trimmed by 4 bases and J by 1 base, 6 bases remained unmatched. Here the CDR3 DNA reads TGTGCCAGCAGCCCACTACAGGGGAAGAACACTGAAGCTTTCTTT. Amino acid sequence: CASSPLQGKNTEAFF.

This chain links TRBV28 with TRBJ1-5, with 8 bases matching TRBD1. Germline CDR1 MDHEN, CDR2 SYDVKM. The ends lost 6 bases at V and 0 bases at J; junction bases unmatched: 4. The CDR3 is 15 amino acids. The CDR3 nucleotides read TGTGCCAGCAGCCCAGGGGGCCCTAGCAATCAGCCCCAGCATTTT. Protein sequence: CASSPGGPSNQPQHF. Using reference TRBV28 and TRBJ1-5 for the parts outside the CDR3, the full variable domain is DVKVTQSSRYLVKRTGEKVFLECVQDMDHENMFWYRQDPGLGLRLIYFSYDVKMKEKGDIPEGYSVSREKKERFSLILESASTNQTSMYLCASSPGGPSNQPQHFGDGTRLSIL.

The chain carries TRBV25-1 and TRBJ1-1, with 8 positions matching TRBD1. This CDR3 is built from 14 residues. V gave up 8 bases and J gave up 1 base; unmatched junction bases: 6. In germline, CDR1 is MGHDK, CDR2 SYGVNS. CDR3 nucleotide sequence: TGTGCCAGCCGACTGACAGGGGCGAACACTGAAGCTTTCTTT. This encodes CASRLTGANTEAFF.

The chain combines TRBV4-2 with TRBJ2-1; D perhaps matches TRBD1 (5 bases). This CDR3 has 14 amino acids. The V and J ends lost 4 bases and 5 bases respectively, with 12 bases between them. Germline V CDR1 and CDR2: LGHNA, YNFKEQ. CDR3 loop: CASSLEDRNNEQFF. DNA of the CDR3: TGTGCCAGCAGCCTTGAAGACAGAAACAATGAGCAGTTCTTC.

V is TRBV10-3 and J is TRBJ2-7, with 9 bases aligning to TRBD2. The V segment lost 6 bases and the J segment 6 bases; nucleotides outside the gene matches: 6. Germline lookup yields CDR1 ENHRY and CDR2 SYGVKD. This CDR3 comprises 13 residues. CDR3 sequence reads: CAISPGLAAEQYF. In DNA, the CDR3 is TGTGCCATCAGCCCGGGACTAGCCGCCGAGCAGTACTTC.

The chain is built from TRBV27 and TRBJ2-7; possible D gene TRBD1, 6 bases. Germline values: CDR1 MNHEY, CDR2 SMNVEV (reference sequence). The CDR3 sequence is 14 residues long. V was pared by 5 bases and J by 2 bases, with 13 bases between. The DNA for the CDR3 is TGTGCCAGCAGTCTCGACAGGCGAGCCTACGAGCAGTACTTC. As protein: CASSLDRRAYEQYF.

This clone was counted only a few times. The V and J genes are TRBV14 and TRBJ1-5; D is unclear. Germline V CDR1 and CDR2: SGHDN, FVKESK. Trimming left V 0 bases short and J 10 bases short, with 10 bases between. CDR3 length: 13 residues. CDR3 bases: TGTGCCAGCAGCCAAGATCTCGGGGATCCCCAGCATTTT. Translated, it gives CASSQDLGDPQHF.